The TCR beta chain under discussion was sequenced for a study of OX40 agonist ivuxolimab in advanced cancers. Context from the whole study: Ivuxolimab, which targeted the costimulatory receptor OX40 (CD134), was an agonistic, fully human IgG2 monoclonal antibody. Peripheral TCRbeta sequencing was intended to test whether TCR sequence diversity was altered and clonal T-cell expansion was caused by ivuxolimab. Of the roughly 51 dose-escalation patients, hepatocellular carcinoma was present in around 19, melanoma in roughly 15, renal cell carcinoma in 9 and head and neck cancer in 9. The paper reports the monotherapy dose-escalation portion (N ≈ 50 patients) of the phase I ivuxolimab trial. Partial responses occurred in three dose-escalation patients, of whom one had hepatocellular carcinoma and two had cutaneous melanoma. Patients were allowed to have had prior anti-PD-1, anti-PD-L1 or anti-CTLA-4 therapy, and approximately 37% of the dose-escalation patients had been treated with checkpoint inhibitors. A male proportion of nearly 85% and a mean age of roughly 58 years, ranging from 23 to 79, were recorded for the dose-escalation cohort. Intravenous ivuxolimab was administered to patients every 2 weeks at six dose levels: 0.01, 0.1, 0.3, 1.5, 3 and 10 mg/kg.

V gives up 6 bases and J gives up 8 bases, and the segment between their germline ends measures 8 bases. The CDR3 holds 10 amino acids from the cysteine to the phenylalanine. Only the CDR3 region is kept as DNA, spanning 30 bases read in frame from base 1. From a lookup of the germline V gene (reference sequence), CDR1 and CDR2 are DFQATT and SNEGSKA. Genomic DNA was extracted from sorted cells for sequencing of the TCRbeta CDR3 region. The immunoSEQ Assay was used to sequence the TCRbeta CDR3 regions. This is the immuneACCESS table as TCRdb keeps it, with only in-frame sequences that have V and J called. A part of the clones is gone; compared with another copy, unresolved V genes explain less than half, and the rest is unexplained. The sample includes 30,000 to 45,000 clones, with 87% observed a single time. Approximately 32% of the sample is held by the ten biggest clonotypes. Overall study results and their limits: At doses of 0.1 to 3.0 mg/kg, clonal expansion of both CD4+ and CD8+ blood T cells was observed from baseline to week 6. Low levels of normalized T-cell clonal expansion were also shown by some nonresponding patients. Antigen specificity was not determined for the clonally expanded peripheral T cells. After ivuxolimab, CD8+ T cells had more expanded clones than CD4+ T cells on average. In partial responders in the 0.1-3.0 mg/kg groups, normalized peripheral clonal expansion was found to be among the lowest, especially among CD8+ T cells.

Patients with autoimmune disease history or receiving systemic immunosuppression were excluded from the trial. Peripheral blood for TCR sequencing was collected from all dose cohorts at baseline, on cycle 4 day 1, and on cycle 7 day 1. Samples came from an open-label, multicenter, first-in-human phase I dose-escalation trial of ivuxolimab. Adults with locally advanced or metastatic melanoma, renal cell carcinoma, hepatocellular carcinoma or head and neck squamous cell carcinoma were enrolled in the trial. Before TCR sequencing, CD4+ T cells and CD8+ T cells from peripheral blood were sorted into separate populations. As to this clone: The clone's antigen remains unknown. Base qualities were left out, and no much larger clone turns up one base away.

Source: CD4+ or CD8+ T cells sorted from blood, taken in a trial of the OX40 agonist ivuxolimab. The chain uses TRBV20-1 and TRBJ2-1; the best D guess is TRBD2, with 5 bases matching. The receptor comes from an adult with an advanced solid tumor such as melanoma, head and neck, liver or kidney cancer. The nucleotides are TGCAGTGCCGTCGGGGATGAGCAGTTCTTC. The encoded protein is CSAVGDEQFF.